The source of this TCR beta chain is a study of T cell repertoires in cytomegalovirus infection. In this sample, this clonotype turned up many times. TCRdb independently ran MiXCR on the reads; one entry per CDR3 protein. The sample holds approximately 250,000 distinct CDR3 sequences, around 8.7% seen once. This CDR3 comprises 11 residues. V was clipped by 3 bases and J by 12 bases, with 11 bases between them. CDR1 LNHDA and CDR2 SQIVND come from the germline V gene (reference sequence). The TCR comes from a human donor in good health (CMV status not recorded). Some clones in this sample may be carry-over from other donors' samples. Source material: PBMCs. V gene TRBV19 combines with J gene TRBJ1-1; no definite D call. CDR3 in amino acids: CASSIDRDTFF. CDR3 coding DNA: TGTGCCAGTAGTATTGACCGGGATACTTTCTTT.